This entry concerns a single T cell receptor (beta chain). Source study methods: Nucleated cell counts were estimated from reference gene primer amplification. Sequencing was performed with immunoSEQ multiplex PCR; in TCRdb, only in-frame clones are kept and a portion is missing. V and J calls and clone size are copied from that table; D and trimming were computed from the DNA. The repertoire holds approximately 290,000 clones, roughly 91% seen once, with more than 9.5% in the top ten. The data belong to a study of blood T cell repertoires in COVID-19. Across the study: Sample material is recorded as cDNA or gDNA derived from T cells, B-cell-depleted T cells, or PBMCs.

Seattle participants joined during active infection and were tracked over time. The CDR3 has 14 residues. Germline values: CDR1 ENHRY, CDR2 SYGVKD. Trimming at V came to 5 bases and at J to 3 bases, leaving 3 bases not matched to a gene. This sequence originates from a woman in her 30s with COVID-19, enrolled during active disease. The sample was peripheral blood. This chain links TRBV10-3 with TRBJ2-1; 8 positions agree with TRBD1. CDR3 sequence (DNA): TGTGCCATCAGTCTACAGGGGGACTACAATGAGCAGTTCTTC. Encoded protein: CAISLQGDYNEQFF.